These 32 T cell receptor beta chains came from one sample sequenced in a study of blood T cell repertoires in COVID-19. TCRdb's table, derived via immunoSEQ multiplex PCR, lists solely in-frame clones and lacks some. Of some 250,000 clones in the sample, approximately 91% were seen once. Sequenced input: PBMCs or T cells enriched from blood (not recorded which). The receptors originated from a woman between 35 and 50 years old with acute COVID-19.

This chain connects TRBV7-9 to TRBJ2-7; 14 positions match TRBD2. The junction had 4 bases not matched to a gene; V was cut back by 1 base and J by 2 bases. The CDR3 totals 17 residues. CDR1 is SEHNR and CDR2 is FQNEAQ in the germline V gene (reference sequence). The CDR3 DNA reads TGTGCCAGCAGCTTAGAGACTAGCGGGAGGGTCCCCTACGAGCAGTACTTC. It translates to CASSLETSGRVPYEQYF. Full variable domain (missing parts from reference TRBV7-9 and TRBJ2-7): DTGVSQNPRHKITKRGQNVTFRCDPISEHNRLYWYRQTLGQGPEFLTYFQNEAQLEKSRLLSDRFSAERPKGSFSTLEIQRTEQGDSAMYLCASSLETSGRVPYEQYFGPGTRLTVT.

This chain joins TRBV25-1 and TRBJ1-2; no reliable D call. Germline assignment: CDR1 MGHDK and CDR2 SYGVNS. The V end lost 3 bases, the J end lost 6 bases, and 14 bases lay between the germline ends. The CDR3 totals 14 residues. CDR3 sequence: CASSDPRTLHGYTF. CDR3 coding DNA: TGTGCCAGCAGTGATCCCCGAACTCTACATGGCTACACCTTC.

This chain's CDR3 is CAISERGGAGELFF. The CDR3 DNA is TGTGCCATCAGTGAGAGGGGAGGCGCCGGGGAGCTGTTTTTT. The V gene is TRBV10-3, the J gene TRBJ2-2, with D perhaps TRBD2 (6 bases). This CDR3 is 14 amino acids long. The V and J ends lost 2 bases and 6 bases respectively, with 10 bases between them. The germline CDR1 and CDR2 sequences are ENHRY and SYGVKD.

The chain has TRBV10-3 and TRBJ2-7; D might be TRBD2 (7 bases). This CDR3 has 14 residues. Germline-derived CDR1 and CDR2 are ENHRY and SYGVKD. V lost 3 bases, J lost 0 bases, and 9 bases lay in between. The CDR3 spells CAISEGGASYEQYF. CDR3 nucleotides: TGTGCCATCAGTGAAGGGGGGGCCTCCTACGAGCAGTACTTC.

The table lists this clone with a count of one. The same CDR3 also results from other DNA sequences found in this sample. The gene calls are TRBV18 and TRBJ2-5; D may be TRBD2 (5 bases). The CDR3 covers 13 residues. CDR1 KGHSH and CDR2 LQKENI come from the germline V gene. V was shortened by 3 bases and J by 3 bases, with 8 bases between the two germline ends. The CDR3 nucleotides read TGTGCCAGCTCACCCGGACTGGAAGAGACCCAGTACTTC. It is translated as CASSPGLEETQYF. The full variable domain, in which reference TRBV18 and TRBJ2-5 provide the parts outside the CDR3, is NAGVMQNPRHLVRRRGQEARLRCSPMKGHSHVYWYRQLPEEGLKFMVYLQKENIIDESGMPKERFSAEFPKEGPSILRIQQVVRGDSAAYFCASSPGLEETQYFGPGTRLLVL.

J is TRBJ2-2 and V is TRBV20-1, with 13 nucleotides matching TRBD2. The CDR3 is 15 residues long. V was clipped by 3 bases and J by 8 bases; unmatched bases: 6. Germline V lookup: CDR1 DFQATT, CDR2 SNEGSKA (reference sequence). As DNA, the CDR3 is TGCAGTGCTAGTCCCTCGGGACTAGCGGGAGGGGAGCTGTTTTTT. Translation gives CSASPSGLAGGELFF.

The chain has TRBV30 and TRBJ2-5; maybe TRBD2 (7 bases). Germline lookup yields CDR1 GTSNPN and CDR2 SVGIG (reference sequence). The CDR3 is made up of 13 amino acids. V gave up 4 bases and J gave up 6 bases, with 15 bases separating them. CDR3 bases: TGTGCCTGGACGGGGGGCAACTGGCAGACCCAGTACTTC. Translation gives CAWTGGNWQTQYF.

The CDR3 is CASSLVGAGKTGELFF. The CDR3 DNA follows: TGTGCCAGCAGCTTAGTAGGGGCGGGAAAGACCGGGGAGCTGTTTTTT. The chain joins TRBV7-2 to TRBJ2-2; D perhaps matches TRBD2 (6 bases). CDR3 length equals 16 residues. V was clipped by 1 base and J by 5 bases, with 14 bases between them. CDR1 SGHTA and CDR2 FQGNSA come from the germline V gene.

The rearrangement uses TRBV24-1 and TRBJ2-7, with D tentatively TRBD2 (6 bases). Trimming left V 4 bases short and J 2 bases short, with 11 bases between. Germline V gives CDR1 KGHDR, CDR2 SFDVKD. The CDR3 length is 14 residues. The CDR3 loop is CATSDGGLTYEQYF. CDR3 sequence (DNA): TGTGCCACCAGTGACGGGGGACTTACCTACGAGCAGTACTTC.

The chain uses TRBV5-1 and TRBJ1-1; D gene uncertain. In germline, CDR1 is SGHRS, CDR2 YFSETQ. V gave up 1 base and J gave up 0 bases, with 10 bases separating them. The CDR3 is 15 amino acids. The CDR3 DNA follows: TGCGCCAGCAGCTTGATGGCAGGCATGAACACTGAAGCTTTCTTT. Its translation is CASSLMAGMNTEAFF.

This clone occurred a few times. V usage is TRBV7-3 and J usage is TRBJ2-1, with TRBD1 matching 9 bases. The CDR3 totals 16 residues. CDR1 is SGHTA and CDR2 is FQGTGA in the germline V gene. The V and J ends lost 6 bases and 2 bases, in that order; junction bases with no gene match: 8. The CDR3 DNA is TGTGCCAGCAGTTCCGGGACAGGGTGGGCCTACAATGAGCAGTTCTTC. Amino acids: CASSSGTGWAYNEQFF.

This chain links TRBV7-2 with TRBJ1-2; the D gene is possibly TRBD1 (6 bases). This CDR3 region has 19 residues. The germline V and J ends were trimmed by 5 bases and 0 bases, with 25 bases remaining between them. The germline V gene encodes CDR1 SGHTA and CDR2 FQGNSA. The CDR3 DNA reads TGTGCCAGCAGCCTTAGAGCGTTTCCTCCGGGGGGCTCTAACTATGGCTACACCTTC. It encodes CASSLRAFPPGGSNYGYTF.

This clone was counted once. The chain joins TRBV5-4 to TRBJ1-1; D possibly corresponds to TRBD1 (5 bases). Trimming shortened V by 6 bases and J by 2 bases, and 26 bases separated the two germline ends. The germline gives CDR1 SGHNT, CDR2 YYREEE (reference sequence). The CDR3 totals 18 residues. The CDR3 bases are TGTGCCAGCACTCGCGGGGCAGGACGAAGAGGAGGTAACACTGAAGCTTTCTTT. Protein: CASTRGAGRRGGNTEAFF. The variable domain in full, with the rest retrieved from reference TRBV5-4 and TRBJ1-1, is ETGVTQSPTHLIKTRGQQVTLRCSSQSGHNTVSWYQQALGQGPQFIFQYYREEENGRGNFPPRFSGLQFPNYSSELNVNALELDDSALYLCASTRGAGRRGGNTEAFFGQGTRLTVV.

The chain is built from TRBV2 and TRBJ1-6, with a tentative D call TRBD1 (5 bases). Trimming cost V 8 bases and J 5 bases, with 16 bases left between them. Per germline, CDR1 SNHLY and CDR2 FYNNEI. This CDR3 has 15 amino acids. CDR3 DNA: TGTGCCAGCTGGGTGGGGCGAGACAATAATTCACCCCTCCACTTT. Its protein product is CASWVGRDNNSPLHF.

To note about this clone: The sample contains more than one DNA sequence encoding this CDR3. CDR3 bases: TGTGCCAGCTCACCCGCGGACTCGTATGGCTACACCTTC. Encoded protein: CASSPADSYGYTF. The chain links TRBV18 to TRBJ1-2; D gene ambiguous. The V end was cut by 3 bases, the J end by 5 bases, with 10 bases between. CDR3 size: 13 residues. Germline CDR1 KGHSH, CDR2 LQKENI.

The chain links TRBV25-1 to TRBJ2-1; TRBD2 matches at 16 bases. The CDR3 runs 17 residues. V lost 4 bases, J lost 7 bases, and 7 bases stayed unmatched. The germline gives CDR1 MGHDK, CDR2 SYGVNS. The CDR3 loop reads CASSAPGLAGGGNEQFF. CDR3 in DNA: TGTGCCAGCAGTGCCCCGGGACTAGCGGGAGGGGGGAATGAGCAGTTCTTC.

This chain links TRBV18 with TRBJ2-5; 10 nucleotides align to TRBD2. Trimming removed 1 base from V and 5 bases from J; junction bases left unmatched: 10. CDR1 is KGHSH and CDR2 is LQKENI in the germline V gene. This CDR3 spans 17 amino acids. CDR3 sequence: CASSPQLAGDLPETQYF. DNA for the CDR3: TGTGCCAGCTCACCACAGCTAGCGGGGGACCTCCCGGAGACCCAGTACTTC.

The chain has TRBV6-5 and TRBJ2-2; 8 bases match TRBD2. The trim removed 2 bases at V and 5 bases at J, leaving 7 bases unmatched. The CDR3 extends over 16 amino acids. Germline CDR1 MNHEY, CDR2 SVGAGI. CDR3 amino acids: CASSYGPPGGTGELFF. CDR3 nucleotides: TGTGCCAGCAGTTACGGCCCACCGGGGGGGACCGGGGAGCTGTTTTTT.

The chain combines TRBV18 with TRBJ2-5; 10 nucleotides match TRBD2. Germline lookup yields CDR1 KGHSH and CDR2 LQKENI. Trimming cost V 4 bases and J 1 base; bases outside gene matches: 3. There are 15 residues in the CDR3. The CDR3 nucleotides are TGTGCCAGCTCACTTACTAGCGGGGCCCAAGAGACCCAGTACTTC. Encoded protein: CASSLTSGAQETQYF.

The genes are TRBV29-1 and TRBJ2-5; no reliable D call. The CDR3 totals 12 residues. Germline lookup yields CDR1 SQVTM and CDR2 ANQGSEA. Trimming took 0 bases from V and 6 from J, leaving 8 bases between them. The CDR3 protein is CSVEDRRKTQYF. The CDR3 bases are TGCAGCGTTGAAGATAGGAGAAAGACCCAGTACTTC.

The chain employs TRBV7-3 and TRBJ2-7; TRBD2 matches at 8 bases. The CDR3 sequence is 15 residues long. Germline V gives CDR1 SGHTA, CDR2 FQGTGA. Trimming took 4 bases from V and 6 from J; bases not matched to a gene: 11. The CDR3: CASSSSGTRYGEQYF. The CDR3 DNA follows: TGTGCCAGCAGCTCCTCCGGGACTAGGTATGGCGAGCAGTACTTC.

The J gene is TRBJ1-1, the V gene TRBV27; no clear D. From germline, CDR1 is MNHEY and CDR2 SMNVEV (reference sequence). CDR3 size: 15 residues. V shed 0 bases and J shed 0 bases, with 8 bases lying between them. CDR3 coding DNA: TGTGCCAGCAGTTTATCCGTCAGTGTGAACACTGAAGCTTTCTTT. Protein sequence: CASSLSVSVNTEAFF.

This chain joins TRBV5-7 and TRBJ1-1; TRBD1 aligns across 8 bases. Being an ORF, TRBV5-7 has a function that is uncertain. After removal of 2 bases from V and 4 bases from J, the junction contained 19 bases not matched to a gene. The CDR3 has 19 amino acids. CDR3 sequence: CASSFLIRASGGASTEAFF. In DNA, the CDR3 is TGTGCCAGCAGCTTTCTAATCCGTGCATCAGGGGGCGCGAGCACTGAAGCTTTCTTT.

This clone was counted a few times. The V gene is TRBV6-2 or TRBV6-3, the J gene TRBJ2-7; the D gene is possibly TRBD2 (5 bases). CDR3 length equals 17 residues. Germline CDR1 MNHEY, CDR2 SVGEGT. Trimming took 6 bases from V and 5 from J, leaving 26 bases between them. The CDR3 is CASSPPGWAGGVNEQYF. The CDR3 DNA follows: TGTGCCAGCAGCCCGCCTGGGTGGGCGGGCGGAGTTAACGAGCAGTACTTC.

V usage is TRBV5-1 and J usage is TRBJ2-7, with 9 bases aligning to TRBD1. J was trimmed by 9 bases and V by 1 base; bases with no gene match: 11. This CDR3 comprises 15 residues. Germline loops: CDR1 SGHRS, CDR2 YFSETQ. The DNA of the CDR3 is TGCGCCAGCAGCTTGTGGTTGGGACAGGGATCTGCGCAGTACTTC. Protein: CASSLWLGQGSAQYF.

The rearrangement links TRBV5-6 to TRBJ2-1; the match to TRBD2 covers 7 bases. The ends lost 2 bases at V and 10 bases at J; junction bases unmatched: 6. This CDR3 is 13 amino acids long. CDR1 and CDR2 from the germline V gene are SGHDT and YYEEEE. The CDR3 protein is CASSFGGREEQFF. The DNA of the CDR3 is TGTGCCAGCAGCTTCGGAGGGCGGGAGGAGCAGTTCTTC.

The J gene is TRBJ1-5, the V gene TRBV2, with D perhaps TRBD1 (5 bases). V was clipped by 6 bases and J by 0 bases, with 12 bases between them. The CDR3 loop spans 15 amino acids. Per germline, CDR1 SNHLY and CDR2 FYNNEI. The CDR3 DNA sequence: TGTGCCAGCAGGAGACCGACAGATAGCAATCAGCCCCAGCATTTT. Translated: CASRRPTDSNQPQHF.

The chain links TRBV12-5 to TRBJ2-1; tentative D call: TRBD1 (6 bases). The CDR3 contains 18 residues. Germline V CDR1 and CDR2: LGHNT, FRNRAP. V was cut by 1 base and J by 4 bases, with 20 bases left in between. The CDR3: CASGLAGNRVLLYNEQFF. The DNA for the CDR3 is TGTGCTAGTGGTTTGGCCGGCAACAGGGTCCTTTTATACAATGAGCAGTTCTTC.

This chain connects TRBV2 to TRBJ2-7, with D possibly matching TRBD2 (6 bases). This CDR3 spans 14 amino acids. The germline V and J ends were trimmed by 4 bases and 6 bases, with 16 bases remaining between them. Germline V lookup: CDR1 SNHLY, CDR2 FYNNEI. CDR3 in DNA: TGTGCCAGCAGTGTGCTTTCGTCTAGCGCCGAGCAGTACTTC. It translates to CASSVLSSSAEQYF.

The genes are TRBV6-5 and TRBJ2-7; 7 bases are shared with TRBD1. This CDR3 spans 16 amino acids. The germline gives CDR1 MNHEY, CDR2 SVGAGI. The V segment lost 2 bases and the J segment 5 bases; nucleotides outside the gene matches: 12. The DNA for the CDR3 is TGTGCCAGCAGTTACAGTGACAGGGACCCTTATAACGAGCAGTACTTC. Residues: CASSYSDRDPYNEQYF.

The chain is built from TRBV19 and TRBJ1-2, with 12 positions matching TRBD1. CDR1 LNHDA and CDR2 SQIVND come from the germline V gene (reference sequence). CDR3 length: 15 residues. Trimming removed 4 bases from V and 3 bases from J; junction bases left unmatched: 3. CDR3 nucleotide sequence: TGTGCCAGTAGTACCGGGACAGGGGGCTACTATGGCTACACCTTC. It is translated as CASSTGTGGYYGYTF.

The rearrangement joins TRBV7-3 to TRBJ2-2; 8 positions match TRBD2. CDR3 size: 15 residues. Germline CDR1 and CDR2: SGHTA and FQGTGA. After removal of 5 bases from V and 1 base from J, the junction contained 3 bases not matched to a gene. The CDR3 DNA sequence: TGTGCCAGCAGCCCGGGACTAGGGAACACCGGGGAGCTGTTTTTT. Encoded protein: CASSPGLGNTGELFF. Variable domain in full (rest from reference TRBV7-3 and TRBJ2-2): GAGVSQTPSNKVTEKGKYVELRCDPISGHTALYWYRQSLGQGPEFLIYFQGTGAADDSGLPNDRFFAVRPEGSVSTLKIQRTERGDSAVYLCASSPGLGNTGELFFGEGSRLTVL.